The present T cell receptor beta chain was sequenced within a study of graft-versus-host responses after intestinal transplantation. Method: immunoSEQ multiplex PCR; TCRdb's copy keeps in-frame clones and lacks some. The sample shows approximately 75,000 clones, 90% of them seen only once. From germline, CDR1 is MNHNS and CDR2 SASEGT. This CDR3 comprises 12 residues. V dropped 7 bases and J dropped 4 bases, with 10 bases sitting between them. General study findings and limits: Some GvH clones were seen earlier in gut or blood, suggesting intestinal origin.

About this clone itself: Its antigen remains unknown.

The starting material was unstimulated CD8+ T cells sorted from spleen or lymph node cells, obtained before transplant. The TCR comes from a human donor who was the organ donor for an intestinal transplant. This chain joins TRBV6-1 and TRBJ1-2; D remains unclear. The CDR3: CASIDSGYGYTF. The DNA of the CDR3 is TGTGCCAGCATCGATAGTGGCTATGGCTACACCTTC.